What follows is one TCR beta chain and its context. Some clones are missing from TCRdb's copy, which holds only in-frame ones; the method was immunoSEQ multiplex PCR. Among roughly 250,000 clones listed, 70% to 90% were seen once. This sample was included in a study of blood T cell repertoires in COVID-19. The V end lost 8 bases, the J end lost 6 bases, and 10 bases lay between the germline ends. The CDR3 is made up of 11 amino acids. Per germline, CDR1 MNHEY and CDR2 SVGAGI. The source is a human donor with COVID-19, enrolled during active disease. The donor label of this sample is uncertain. The chain carries TRBV6-5 and TRBJ1-1; D unclear. Sequencing was carried out using peripheral blood. The CDR3 region has the DNA TGTGCCAGCGGGCTAAGTGCTGAAGCTTTCTTT. The encoded protein is CASGLSAEAFF.